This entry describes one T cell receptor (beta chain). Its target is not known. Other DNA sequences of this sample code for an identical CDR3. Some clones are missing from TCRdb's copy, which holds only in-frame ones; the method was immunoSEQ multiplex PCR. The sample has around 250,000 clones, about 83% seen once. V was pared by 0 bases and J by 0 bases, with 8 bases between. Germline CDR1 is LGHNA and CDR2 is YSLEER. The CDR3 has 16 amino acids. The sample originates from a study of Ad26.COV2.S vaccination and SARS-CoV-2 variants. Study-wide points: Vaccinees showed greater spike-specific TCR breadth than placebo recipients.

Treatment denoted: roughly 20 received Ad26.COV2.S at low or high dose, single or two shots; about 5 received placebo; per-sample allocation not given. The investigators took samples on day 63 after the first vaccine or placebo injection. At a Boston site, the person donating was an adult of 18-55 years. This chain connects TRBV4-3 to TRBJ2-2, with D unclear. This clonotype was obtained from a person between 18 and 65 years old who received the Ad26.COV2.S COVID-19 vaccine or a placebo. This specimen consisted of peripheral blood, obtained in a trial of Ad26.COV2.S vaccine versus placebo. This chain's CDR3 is CASSQEAGTNTGELFF. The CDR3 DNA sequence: TGCGCCAGCAGCCAAGAGGCAGGAACGAACACCGGGGAGCTGTTTTTT.